This T cell receptor delta chain was captured by sequencing in a study of gamma-delta chains in newborns, infants, children. TCRdb used CATT to re-call clones from the reads. The data hold fewer than 8,000 delta-chain clones, with roughly 0.62% observed a single time. Germline CDR1 reads GEAIGNYY; CDR2 reads EKD. The CDR3 is made up of 16 amino acids. Trimming removed 0 bases from V and 8 bases from J; junction bases left unmatched: 8. For this clone: Other DNA sequences within the sample encode an identical CDR3.

The TCR was taken from a child who was a newborn, infant or young child, either healthy, febrile or measles-vaccinated (not recorded which). Sequencing used blood. J is TRDJ2 and V is TRDV2, with 10 bases lining up with TRDD3. DNA of the CDR3: TGTGCCTGTGACACCGTGGGGGATACTACCACCGCACAACTCTTCTTT. Protein sequence: CACDTVGDTTTAQLFF.